Sequencing of this T cell receptor beta chain was carried out in a study of shared clonotypes between healthy human individuals. Study details: The study drew on a couple of women and three men aged 18 to 49 as donors. Study-level findings and limits: Expectations were that clonotype sharing among donors would be affected by sequencing depth. A handful of donors had around 5% of their naive CD4 clonotypes in common.

CD45RO-negative CD8 cells positively selected for CCR7 made up the naive population, which excluded terminally differentiated effector memory CD45RA+ cells. Execution of the assay was at deep level. Measured with immunoSEQ multiplex PCR; TCRdb has only the in-frame clones, and not every one. The repertoire holds some 2,000,000 clones, with approximately 94% as singletons. The germline gives CDR1 WSHSY, CDR2 SAAADI. The V end was cut by 2 bases, the J end by 1 base, with 9 bases between. This CDR3 is 15 amino acids long. Remarks on this clone: Its antigen is as yet unknown.

This sequence was found in a man aged 18-30 years in good health. V and J are TRBV10-2 and TRBJ2-1; D is ambiguous. Sequencing was carried out using naive CD8+ T cells sorted from blood. CDR3 bases: TGCGCCAGCAGTGAGATCAGCGCTTCCTACAATGAGCAGTTCTTC. Its translation is CASSEISASYNEQFF.